This TCR beta chain was sequenced in a study of CD8 T cell repertoires and HIV-1 epitope variants. Background on the study: Controls included no peptide, Ebola AY9 epitope, and a CMV, EBV, flu pool. Points from the study as a whole: Nef KF9 drew about five clonotypes and HW9 one, without TAALDMSHF responses.

Method: immunoSEQ multiplex PCR; TCRdb's copy keeps in-frame clones and lacks some. This repertoire shows approximately 7,400 clones, 60% to 65% found once; its top ten account for 35% to 50%. This CDR3 is built from 16 residues. V shed 2 bases, J shed 5 bases, and the junction held 6 bases outside the gene matches. CDR1 is SGHTA and CDR2 is FQGNSA in the germline V gene. In regard to this clone: Its cognate antigen is unknown.

The chain couples TRBV7-2 to TRBJ1-5; 10 bases are a match to TRBD1. The specimen sequenced was cultured CD8+ T cells derived from PBMCs. The TCR was taken from a male donor with HIV. CDR3 bases: TGTGCCAGCAGCTTATCGACAGGGGGCGCGTATCAGCCCCAGCATTTT. Translating gives CASSLSTGGAYQPQHF.